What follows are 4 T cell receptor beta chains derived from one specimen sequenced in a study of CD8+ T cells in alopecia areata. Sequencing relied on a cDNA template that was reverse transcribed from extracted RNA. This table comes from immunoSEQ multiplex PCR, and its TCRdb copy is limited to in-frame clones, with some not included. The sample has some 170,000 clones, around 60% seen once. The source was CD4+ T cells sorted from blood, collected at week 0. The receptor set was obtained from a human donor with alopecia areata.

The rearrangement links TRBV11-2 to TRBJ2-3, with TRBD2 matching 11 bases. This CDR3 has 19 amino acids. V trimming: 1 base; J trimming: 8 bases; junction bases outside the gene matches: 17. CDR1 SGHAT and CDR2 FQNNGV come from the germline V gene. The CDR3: CASSLGPPYTSGGVGTQYF. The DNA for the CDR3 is TGTGCCAGCAGCTTAGGGCCCCCGTACACTAGCGGGGGAGTGGGTACGCAGTATTTT.

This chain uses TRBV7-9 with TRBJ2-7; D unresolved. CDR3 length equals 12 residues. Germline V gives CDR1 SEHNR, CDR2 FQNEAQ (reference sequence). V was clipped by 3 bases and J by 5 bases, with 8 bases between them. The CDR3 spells CASSLEANEQYF. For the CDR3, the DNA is TGTGCCAGCAGCTTGGAAGCAAACGAGCAGTACTTC.

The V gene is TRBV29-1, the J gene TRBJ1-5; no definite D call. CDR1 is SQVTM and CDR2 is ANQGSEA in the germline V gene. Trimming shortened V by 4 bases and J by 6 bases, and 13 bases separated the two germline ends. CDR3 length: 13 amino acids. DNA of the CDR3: TGCAGCGTTGTTTTGTCAGACGGTCAGCCCCAGCATTTT. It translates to CSVVLSDGQPQHF.

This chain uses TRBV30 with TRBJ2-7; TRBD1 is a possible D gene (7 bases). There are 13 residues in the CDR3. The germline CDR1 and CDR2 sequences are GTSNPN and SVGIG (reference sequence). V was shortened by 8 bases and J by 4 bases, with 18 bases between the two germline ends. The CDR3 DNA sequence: TGTGCCCTGACCAGGGGGACTCTATACGAGCAGTACTTC. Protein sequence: CALTRGTLYEQYF.